Listed below are T cell receptor beta chains from one sample, sequenced in a study of glioma-infiltrating T cells. MiXCR was run by TCRdb on the multiplex PCR reads, yielding one entry per CDR3 protein. The table includes roughly 120,000 distinct CDR3 sequences, 25% to 30% detected once. Specimen: glioma tissue, nonneoplastic brain tissue, or PBMCs (not recorded which). Receptor source: a human donor with low-grade glioma or glioblastoma, undergoing nonglioma brain surgery, or in good health (not recorded which). Both conserved end residues are part of each CDR3. D genes are given only for firm matches. Clone size is not always given. Where it is, it says once, few, many or a class for expanded clones.

TRBD1,TRBJ2-7,many,TRBV28,CASSSQLGDRGLYEQYF,TGTGCCAGCAGTTCCCAACTTGGGGACAGGGGTTTATACGAGCAGTACTTC
.,TRBJ2-1,once,TRBV7-9,CASSSPRDLLNEQFF,TGTGCCAGCAGCTCCCCCCGGGACTTGCTCAATGAGCAGTTCTTC
TRBD1,TRBJ2-5,.,TRBV5-1,CASTGTGGLETQYF,TGCGCCAGCACCGGGACAGGGGGCCTGGAGACCCAGTACTTC
.,TRBJ2-7,.,TRBV7-9,CASSGPVDQFYEQYF,TGTGCCAGCAGCGGACCGGTGGACCAATTTTACGAGCAGTACTTC
TRBD2,TRBJ2-3,.,TRBV10-3,CAIKSGRESTDTQYF,TGTGCCATCAAGTCGGGGAGGGAAAGCACAGATACGCAGTATTTT
TRBD2,TRBJ2-1,few,TRBV12-3/TRBV12-4,CASIKNGLAGINEQFF,TGTGCCAGCATAAAAAACGGGCTAGCGGGGATAAATGAGCAGTTCTTC
.,TRBJ1-1,.,TRBV6-1,CGRTRQNKAFF,TGTGGCAGAACTCGACAGAACAAAGCTTTCTTT
.,TRBJ2-1,many,TRBV18,CASSPRLGKGESSEQFF,TGTGCCAGCTCACCACGGCTCGGTAAAGGGGAGTCCAGCGAGCAGTTCTTC
TRBD2,TRBJ2-5,many,TRBV27,CASSLFVPGLAGQETQYF,TGTGCCAGCAGTTTATTCGTCCCGGGACTAGCGGGCCAAGAGACCCAGTACTTC
.,TRBJ2-7,many,TRBV6-6,CASSYPGRSVSYEQYF,TGTGCCAGCAGTTACCCCGGTCGGAGCGTTTCCTACGAGCAGTACTTC
TRBD1,TRBJ2-6,few,TRBV12-3/TRBV12-4,CASSLAGTGGEGGANVLTF,TGTGCCAGCAGTTTAGCGGGGACAGGGGGCGAGGGTGGGGCCAACGTCCTGACTTTC
.,TRBJ2-1,.,TRBV5-1,CASSLIIAEYNEQFF,TGCGCCAGCAGCTTGATCATAGCGGAGTACAATGAGCAGTTCTTC
TRBD2,TRBJ2-3,few,TRBV5-1,CASSFSGGSGNTQYF,TGCGCCAGCAGCTTCTCGGGGGGGTCCGGGAATACGCAGTATTTT
TRBD2,TRBJ2-5,many,TRBV20-1,CSARAGFSGTEETQYF,TGCAGTGCTAGGGCTGGGTTTAGCGGGACTGAAGAGACCCAGTACTTC
.,TRBJ1-2,many,TRBV28,CASSLLPQGYTF,TGTGCCAGCAGTTTATTGCCTCAGGGCTACACCTTC
TRBD1,TRBJ1-2,many,TRBV27,CASSLDRGDYGYTF,TGTGCCAGCAGTCTGGACAGGGGAGACTATGGCTACACCTTC
TRBD1,TRBJ1-2,.,TRBV5-1,CASSPGQGPIYGYTF,TGCGCCAGCAGCCCAGGACAGGGACCAATCTATGGCTACACCTTC
TRBD1,TRBJ1-5,many,TRBV27,CASSLGGRGLGQPQHF,TGTGCCAGCAGTTTAGGGGGCAGGGGGCTGGGTCAGCCCCAGCATTTT
.,TRBJ2-7,.,TRBV10-3,CAISPGPSYEQYF,TGTGCCATCAGCCCTGGCCCATCCTACGAGCAGTACTTC
.,TRBJ1-1,few,TRBV9,CASSATGTMNTEAFF,TGTGCCAGCAGCGCGACAGGAACTATGAACACTGAAGCTTTCTTT
TRBD2,TRBJ2-3,many,TRBV5-1,CASSWGGADTQYF,TGCGCCAGCAGTTGGGGGGGTGCAGATACGCAGTATTTT
.,TRBJ2-3,many,TRBV7-2,CASSRPGLQYF,TGTGCCAGCAGCCGTCCGGGACTGCAGTATTTT
.,TRBJ1-2,many,TRBV2,CASSPLAGRGDTF,TGTGCCAGCAGTCCCCTCGCAGGGCGTGGCGACACCTTC
TRBD1,TRBJ1-4,.,TRBV20-1,CSARVGTGSKNLFF,TGCAGTGCTAGAGTCGGGACAGGGAGTAAAAACCTGTTTTTT
.,TRBJ1-3,many,TRBV28,CASSRGPWGNTIYF,TGTGCCAGCAGCCGGGGGCCATGGGGAAACACCATATATTTT
.,TRBJ1-5,many,TRBV18,CASSPNGPESNQPQHF,TGTGCCAGCTCACCAAATGGCCCGGAGAGCAATCAGCCCCAGCATTTT
.,TRBJ2-3,.,TRBV19,CASSAGGGNTQYF,TGTGCCAGTAGTGCCGGGGGCGGCAATACGCAGTATTTT
.,TRBJ1-2,many,TRBV25-1,CASAPYTRDDGYTF,TGTGCCAGCGCCCCCTATACACGAGACGATGGCTACACCTTC
TRBD1,TRBJ2-7,many,TRBV10-1,CASSPRQGFYEQYF,TGCGCCAGCAGTCCGAGACAGGGGTTCTACGAGCAGTACTTC
TRBD1,TRBJ2-1,few,TRBV4-2,CASSRTGPYNEQFF,TGTGCCAGCAGCCGGACAGGCCCCTACAATGAGCAGTTCTTC
TRBD2,TRBJ2-1,many,TRBV5-4,CASSRTSGHNEQFF,TGTGCCAGCAGCCGAACTAGCGGTCACAATGAGCAGTTCTTC
.,TRBJ2-1,.,TRBV6-2/TRBV6-3,CVSTSGPCNEQFF,TGTGTCAGCACTAGTGGGCCCTGCAATGAGCAGTTCTTC
TRBD2,TRBJ2-3,many,TRBV6-5,CASSYDLAGVAADTQYF,TGTGCCAGCAGTTACGATCTAGCGGGGGTCGCGGCGGATACGCAGTATTTT
.,TRBJ1-1,many,TRBV6-4,CASRRRDTLNTEAFF,TGTGCCAGCAGAAGACGGGACACCCTGAACACTGAAGCTTTCTTT
.,TRBJ2-7,many,TRBV6-1,CATGRSSYEQYF,TGTGCCACAGGAAGGAGCTCCTACGAGCAGTACTTC
TRBD1,TRBJ1-5,few,TRBV4-3,CASSPRTGIGNQPQHF,TGCGCCAGCAGTCCTAGGACAGGGATAGGCAATCAGCCCCAGCATTTT
TRBD2,TRBJ2-3,many,TRBV7-2,CASSFSGGAVRNTQYF,TGTGCCAGCAGCTTCAGCGGGGGGGCCGTCCGCAATACGCAGTATTTT
.,TRBJ2-7,.,TRBV7-8,CASSLVRGTPWYEQYF,TGTGCCAGCAGCTTAGTCCGGGGGACACCCTGGTACGAGCAGTACTTC
TRBD2,TRBJ2-1,.,TRBV5-8,CASSLETTAAGGRLHEQFF,TGTGCCAGCAGCTTGGAAACGACAGCAGCGGGGGGGCGTTTACATGAGCAGTTCTTC